These 9 T cell receptor beta chains share one sample of origin, sequenced in a study of blood T cell repertoires in COVID-19. TCRdb's table, derived via immunoSEQ multiplex PCR, lists solely in-frame clones and lacks some. The sample holds around 130,000 clones, around 84% seen once. Sequencing input: PBMCs or T cells enriched from blood (not recorded which). The receptors stem from a man aged 40-49 years with acute COVID-19.

This sequence joins TRBV4-2 and TRBJ2-2; tentative D call: TRBD2 (6 bases). The V and J ends lost 3 bases and 4 bases respectively, with 15 bases between them. Germline CDR1 is LGHNA and CDR2 is YNFKEQ. The length of the CDR3 is 16 residues. The CDR3 DNA follows: TGTGCCAGCAGCCATACTAGCAGGAGGGGCACCGGGGAGCTGTTTTTT. Encoded protein: CASSHTSRRGTGELFF.

This clone was counted only a few times. The CDR3 DNA follows: TGTGCCAGCAGCCAAACAGGTAGCAATCAGCCCCAGCATTTT. Its translation is CASSQTGSNQPQHF. The chain has TRBV3-1 (or the pseudogene TRBV3-2) and TRBJ1-5, with D perhaps TRBD1 (5 bases). This CDR3 comprises 14 residues. Germline V gives CDR1 LGHDT, CDR2 YNNKEL (reference sequence). V was trimmed by 2 bases and J by 0 bases, leaving 5 bases between them.

This sequence joins TRBV7-9 and TRBJ2-1; 8 bases map to TRBD2. Unmatched junction bases numbered 6, after V lost 2 bases and J lost 3 bases. This CDR3 contains 16 residues. Germline lookup yields CDR1 SEHNR and CDR2 FQNEAQ (reference sequence). The CDR3 DNA sequence: TGTGCCAGCAGCTTACCGGACGGGAGGGACTACAATGAGCAGTTCTTC. Translating gives CASSLPDGRDYNEQFF.

The chain uses TRBV6-1 and TRBJ2-7, with TRBD1 as a possible D gene (5 bases). The CDR3 extends over 15 amino acids. V shed 1 base and J shed 5 bases, with 15 bases lying between them. The germline V gene has CDR1 MNHNS and CDR2 SASEGT. In nucleotides, the CDR3 is TGTGCCAGCAGTGAAGGCACTGGGGCCTACCACGAGCAGTACTTC. Translated: CASSEGTGAYHEQYF.

This sequence joins TRBV27 and TRBJ2-3, with TRBD2 identical over 9 bases. The CDR3 totals 16 residues. Germline CDR1 MNHEY, CDR2 SMNVEV (reference sequence). V dropped 10 bases and J dropped 2; count of bases not matched to a gene: 13. CDR3 sequence (DNA): TGTGCCACTTTCCCCCGGCTAGCGGGATTCACAGATACGCAGTATTTT. Translated, it gives CATFPRLAGFTDTQYF.

CDR3 sequence reads: CAGRTSSTDTQYF. CDR3 bases: TGTGCCGGGCGGACTTCCTCCACAGATACGCAGTATTTT. This sequence joins TRBV11-2 and TRBJ2-3; D might be TRBD2 (5 bases). Germline CDR1 reads SGHAT; CDR2 reads FQNNGV. With 11 bases removed from V and 2 bases from J, the gap between germline ends came to 14 bases. The CDR3 has 13 residues.

The gene calls are TRBV5-1 and TRBJ1-2; the D gene is possibly TRBD1 (6 bases). This CDR3 region has 14 residues. Germline values: CDR1 SGHRS, CDR2 YFSETQ. V gave up 4 bases and J gave up 13 bases, with 23 bases separating them. The CDR3 loop is CASSPGSGGLGGTF. CDR3 coding DNA: TGCGCCAGCAGCCCGGGGTCCGGGGGGCTCGGAGGCACCTTC.

The chain joins TRBV5-1 to TRBJ1-4; 7 bases align to TRBD1. The CDR3 loop spans 17 amino acids. After removal of 5 bases from V and 1 base from J, the junction contained 11 bases not matched to a gene. Per germline, CDR1 SGHRS and CDR2 YFSETQ. CDR3 bases: TGCGCCAGCAGTCTTGGAGCAGGGGGTGGAACTAATGAAAAACTGTTTTTT. Residues: CASSLGAGGGTNEKLFF.

This rearrangement joins TRBV23-1 to TRBJ1-2; 9 positions agree with TRBD1. TRBV23-1 belongs to the ORF category, with a function that is uncertain. CDR3 size: 16 residues. V gave up 3 bases and J gave up 2 bases; unmatched junction bases: 7. The CDR3 nucleotides are TGCGCCAGCAGTCACCCGCTACAGGGGGCAAACTATGGCTACACCTTC. Amino acid sequence: CASSHPLQGANYGYTF.